These 8 T cell receptor beta chains were all obtained from the same sample, sequenced in a study of cytomegalovirus exposure and HLA in healthy donors. Primers included in the PCR were 60 Vbeta and 13 Jbeta primers. Generated by immunoSEQ multiplex PCR, the TCRdb table keeps only in-frame clones and is missing some. The repertoire holds fewer than 130,000 clones, with 76% as singletons. The sequenced sample consisted of PBMCs. These receptors all come from a man aged 25 to 40 in good health and CMV-seropositive.

This chain links TRBV7-2 with TRBJ2-7; D is undetermined. The CDR3 consists of 14 residues. V lost 7 bases and J 5 bases, leaving 18 bases between the germline ends. Per germline, CDR1 SGHTA and CDR2 FQGNSA. In DNA form, the CDR3 reads TGTGCCAGCAAGGTCTCGGCAGGCACAAACGAGCAGTACTTC. Protein sequence: CASKVSAGTNEQYF.

Remarks on this clone: At one boundary the junction diverges from the germline segment, which might be a read error. This rearrangement joins TRBV29-1 to TRBJ1-2; tentative D call: TRBD1 (5 bases). The CDR3 has 13 residues. Germline V gene lookup returns CDR1 SQVTM and CDR2 ANQGSEA. The CDR3: CSVEVEQATREAF. The DNA for the CDR3 is TGCAGCGTTGAAGTGGAACAGGCCACCCGGGAGGCCTTC.

The chain couples TRBV11-2 to TRBJ2-5, with 9 nucleotides matching TRBD1. Germline CDR1 reads SGHAT; CDR2 reads FQNNGV. The CDR3 is 19 amino acids. The trim removed 4 bases at V and 4 bases at J, leaving 19 bases unmatched. CDR3 sequence: CASSSDWVSGDRDIETQYF. For the CDR3, the DNA is TGTGCCAGCAGCTCGGATTGGGTCTCTGGGGACAGGGATATAGAGACCCAGTACTTC.

A remark on this clone: Other DNA sequences in this sample translate to the same CDR3. The CDR3 protein is CASSLGGNTEAFF. The CDR3, as DNA: TGTGCCAGCAGTCTCGGCGGAAACACTGAAGCTTTCTTT. The rearrangement uses TRBV27 and TRBJ1-1; D not resolved. This CDR3 spans 13 amino acids. Trimming shortened V by 5 bases and J by 2 bases, and 9 bases separated the two germline ends. The V gene's germline CDR1 is MNHEY and CDR2 SMNVEV (reference sequence).

The rearrangement uses TRBV4-3 and TRBJ1-5; TRBD1 might be the D (5 bases). Trimming took off 3 bases at V and 5 bases at J, with 11 bases between the two ends. CDR1 LGHNA and CDR2 YSLEER come from the germline V gene. The CDR3 runs to 14 residues. This chain's CDR3 is CASSHRQYDQPQHF. Written as DNA, the CDR3 is TGCGCCAGCAGCCACCGACAGTACGATCAGCCCCAGCATTTT.

This chain uses TRBV28 with TRBJ2-5; the match to TRBD1 covers 9 bases. The end of the DNA fits TRBJ2-7 better, so the J call may be wrong. CDR3 length: 13 residues. The germline V gene has CDR1 MDHEN and CDR2 SYDVKM. DNA of the CDR3: TGTGCCAGCAGTCTCGACAGGGGGTACGAGCAGTACTTC. Its protein is CASSLDRGYEQYF.

The chain employs TRBV5-6 and TRBJ2-1; 9 bases line up with TRBD1. The CDR3 extends over 16 amino acids. Per the germline V gene, CDR1 is SGHDT and CDR2 is YYEEEE. V dropped 3 bases and J dropped 2; count of bases not matched to a gene: 6. The CDR3 DNA is TGTGCCAGCAGCTGGAGGGACAGGGCCACCTACAATGAGCAGTTCTTC. Residues: CASSWRDRATYNEQFF.

This clone was seen only a few times. The CDR3 DNA sequence: TGTGCCAGTAGTATAGACGGGGGGACGTCCTACGAGCAGTACTTC. Translation: CASSIDGGTSYEQYF. The gene calls are TRBV19 and TRBJ2-7; 7 bases match TRBD2. Germline assignment: CDR1 LNHDA and CDR2 SQIVND (reference sequence). The CDR3 loop spans 15 amino acids. After removal of 0 bases from V and 1 base from J, the junction contained 3 bases not matched to a gene.